This T cell receptor beta chain was identified in a study of shared clonotypes between healthy human individuals. V gave up 7 bases and J gave up 5 bases, with 18 bases separating them. There are 15 residues in the CDR3. The germline V gene has CDR1 MDHEN and CDR2 SYDVKM. Replicate PCRs for sorted subsets used around 200 ng DNA; this equaled about 30,000 T cell genomes. Clones were sequenced by immunoSEQ multiplex PCR, and TCRdb holds only the in-frame ones, with some missing. Of some 2,100,000 clones listed, approximately 95% were seen once; the top ten hold more than 0.1%. Donors, healthy HIV-negative adults, lacked recent acute infections or vaccinations. All participating donors were Caucasian adults from Nashville, Tennessee.

The sequence came from a young man in good health. Sequenced: naive CD4+ T cells sorted from blood. Subset indicated: CD45RA+ positively selected. V is TRBV28 and J is TRBJ2-1, with a possible D match to TRBD1 (6 bases). CDR3 sequence (DNA): TGTGCCAGCACGTTACCCGGGACAAGAAACAATGAGCAGTTCTTC. Amino acid sequence: CASTLPGTRNNEQFF.